This T cell receptor beta chain is drawn from a study of blood T cell repertoires in COVID-19. This clone was counted between two and nine times. This table comes from immunoSEQ multiplex PCR, and its TCRdb copy is limited to in-frame clones, with some not included. Among roughly 120,000 clones, about 87% were seen once, and the ten largest hold roughly 30%. The receptor comes from a woman aged 70-85 years with acute or convalescent COVID-19. Sample: peripheral blood.

The CDR3 bases are TGTGCCAGCAGCCAAGATCGAGCGGGACAGGGGGCCAACTTCTTCTATGGCTACACCTTC. This translates into CASSQDRAGQGANFFYGYTF. This chain uses TRBV3-1 (or the pseudogene TRBV3-2) with TRBJ1-2; 12 bases are a match to TRBD1. The V gene end was trimmed by 0 bases and the J gene end by 4 bases; junction bases not matched to a gene: 15. Germline V lookup: CDR1 LGHDT, CDR2 YNNKEL (reference sequence). This CDR3 has 20 amino acids.